Below are 2 T cell receptor beta chains sequenced from a single sample in a study of T cells in Graves' hyperthyroidism and ophthalmopathy. RNA transcripts gave rise to amplified TCR beta CDR3 regions. The TCR CDR3 was amplified in a first-round RT-PCR using the HTBI primer set. One entry per CDR3 protein, called by TCRdb with MiXCR from the multiplex PCR reads. Of some 360,000 distinct CDR3 sequences detected, approximately 15% appear once; the ten largest clones hold 9.5% to 12%. What was sequenced was blood. Source of these receptors: a woman aged 60-70 years with Graves' hyperthyroidism.

This clonotype was counted a few times. The J gene is TRBJ2-7, the V gene TRBV19; 9 bases agree with TRBD1. Trimming at V came to 0 bases and at J to 2 bases, leaving 8 bases not matched to a gene. The CDR3 consists of 17 residues. Looked up from germline, CDR1 is LNHDA and CDR2 is SQIVND (reference sequence). The CDR3, as DNA: TGTGCCAGTAGTATAGATCTTGGAACAGGGGGCGCCTACGAGCAGTACTTC. Protein product: CASSIDLGTGGAYEQYF.

There are a few counts of this clonotype. V gene TRBV5-1 combines with J gene TRBJ2-1, with 8 bases that match TRBD1. J gave up 7 bases and V 2 bases, and 8 bases lay outside the gene matches. The CDR3 loop spans 15 amino acids. Germline assignment: CDR1 SGHRS and CDR2 YFSETQ. The CDR3 sequence is CASSFYRGIQNEQFF. CDR3 nucleotides: TGCGCCAGCAGCTTCTACAGGGGGATTCAGAATGAGCAGTTCTTC.